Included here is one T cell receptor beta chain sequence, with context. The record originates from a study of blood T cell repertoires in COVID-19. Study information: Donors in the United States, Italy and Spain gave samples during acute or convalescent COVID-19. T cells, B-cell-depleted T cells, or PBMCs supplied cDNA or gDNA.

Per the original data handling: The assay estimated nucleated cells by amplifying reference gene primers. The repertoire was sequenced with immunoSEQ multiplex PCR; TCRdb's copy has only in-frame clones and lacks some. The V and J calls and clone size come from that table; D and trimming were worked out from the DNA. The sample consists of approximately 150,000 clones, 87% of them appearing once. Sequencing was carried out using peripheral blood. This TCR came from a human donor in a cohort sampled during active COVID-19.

Here the CDR3 DNA reads TGTGCCAGCAGTCGACTAGCGGGGGGAGCAGATACGCAGTATTTT. Its translation: CASSRLAGGADTQYF. The chain combines TRBV28 with TRBJ2-3; 13 bases line up with TRBD2. The V segment lost 5 bases and the J segment 4 bases; nucleotides outside the gene matches: 3. CDR1 is MDHEN, CDR2 SYDVKM, per germline. The CDR3 consists of 15 residues.